This TCR beta chain is drawn from a study of CD39 and CD103 CD8 tumor-infiltrating T cells. The study's findings and limits: Compared with DN, SP and blood memory CD8, DP TILs appeared more oligoclonal.

A remark on this clone: What it binds is unknown.

Each sorted subset gave roughly 9,500 to 110,000 cells for genomic DNA. Profiling relied on immunoSEQ multiplex PCR, and the TCRdb table lists in-frame clones only, not all of them. The sample records 6,000 to 7,500 clones, roughly three fifths being singletons. The sequenced material came from CD8+ T cells sorted from blood. Subset described: total memory CD8 T cells (CD45RA-CCR7+/-) from blood or uninvolved lymph node. The sequence came from a human donor with head and neck squamous cell carcinoma.

The CDR3 sequence: CASSPYGGLAGEETQYF. The CDR3 nucleotides read TGTGCCAGCAGCCCCTATGGGGGACTAGCGGGAGAAGAGACCCAGTACTTC. The chain couples TRBV7-9 to TRBJ2-5; TRBD2 agrees at 14 bases. The CDR3 covers 17 residues. Germline V lookup: CDR1 SEHNR, CDR2 FQNEAQ (reference sequence). V shed 5 bases, J shed 3 bases, and the junction held 8 bases outside the gene matches.